This passage covers 21 T cell receptor beta chains from one sample sequenced in a study of blood T cells in healthy people across ages. For the second PCR, which ran for about 6 to 11 cycles, a sample-barcoded 5' primer and a J-beta primer mix were used. In TCRdb, the 5' RACE reads were re-called with MiXCR into one record per CDR3 protein. The table shows about 400,000 distinct CDR3 sequences, with more than 45% occurring only once. Sequenced: blood. These TCRs come from a man aged 55 to 69 in good health.

This clonotype came up many times. The genes are TRBV20-1 and TRBJ2-1, with 8 positions matching TRBD2. Per the germline V gene, CDR1 is DFQATT and CDR2 is SNEGSKA (reference sequence). This CDR3 has 15 residues. J gave up 7 bases and V 6 bases, and 14 bases lay outside the gene matches. CDR3 nucleotide sequence: TGCAGTGCGGGTCCGGGGCGGGGGGTGAGAAATGAGCAGTTCTTC. Translation gives CSAGPGRGVRNEQFF.

The chain combines TRBV20-1 with TRBJ2-1; maybe TRBD2 (6 bases). The CDR3 totals 16 residues. Deletions cut 0 bases from V and 0 bases from J, with 12 bases between. Germline CDR1 is DFQATT and CDR2 is SNEGSKA (reference sequence). The CDR3 spells CSARDPGLASYNEQFF. In DNA form, the CDR3 reads TGCAGTGCTAGAGATCCGGGACTGGCCTCCTACAATGAGCAGTTCTTC.

The J gene is TRBJ1-2, the V gene TRBV12-3 or TRBV12-4; a possible D gene is TRBD1 (5 bases). The CDR3 is 14 residues long. V lost 2 bases, J lost 4 bases, and 11 bases lay in between. The CDR3 DNA follows: TGTGCCAGCAGTTTACGGGGCAGATTCTATGGCTACACCTTC. It specifies CASSLRGRFYGYTF.

The chain has TRBV20-1 and TRBJ2-3; the match to TRBD2 covers 7 bases. CDR1 DFQATT and CDR2 SNEGSKA come from the germline V gene (reference sequence). V was pared by 5 bases and J by 3 bases, with 17 bases of the junction left unmatched. The CDR3 is 17 amino acids. The CDR3: CSAGYASPAGRTDTQYF. In nucleotides, the CDR3 is TGCAGTGCTGGCTACGCGAGCCCAGCGGGGAGAACAGATACGCAGTATTTT.

This clonotype was picked up a small number of times. The gene calls are TRBV4-1 and TRBJ2-1; 12 nucleotides agree with TRBD2. Germline CDR1 reads MGHRA; CDR2 reads YSYEKL. With V trimmed by 4 bases and J by 12 bases, 7 bases remained unmatched. There are 14 residues in the CDR3. CDR3 loop: CASSLRLAGVGQFF. CDR3 DNA sequence: TGCGCCAGCAGCCTCAGACTAGCGGGAGTAGGGCAGTTCTTC.

Here the CDR3 reads CASIGTSGSYEQYF. The CDR3 coding sequence is TGTGCCAGCATCGGGACTAGCGGGAGTTACGAGCAGTACTTC. The rearrangement links TRBV2 to TRBJ2-7; 14 nucleotides agree with TRBD2. Germline V lookup: CDR1 SNHLY, CDR2 FYNNEI. J lost 4 bases, V lost 7 bases, and 3 bases had no gene match. The CDR3 has 14 amino acids. Variable domain in full (rest from reference TRBV2 and TRBJ2-7): EPEVTQTPSHQVTQMGQEVILRCVPISNHLYFYWYRQILGQKVEFLVSFYNNEISEKSEIFDDQFSVERPDGSNFTLKIRSTKLEDSAMYFCASIGTSGSYEQYFGPGTRLTVT.

This clonotype was seen a few times. The chain recombines TRBV10-3 with TRBJ2-3; possible D gene TRBD1, 5 bases. V lost 7 bases and J lost 4, with 15 bases in between. CDR1 ENHRY and CDR2 SYGVKD come from the germline V gene. The CDR3 contains 14 residues. DNA of the CDR3: TGTGCCATCAATGGGCCTTTGGGGCCAGATACGCAGTATTTT. This codes for CAINGPLGPDTQYF.

The chain carries TRBV28 and TRBJ1-2; weak D call: TRBD1 (5 bases). Germline loops: CDR1 MDHEN, CDR2 SYDVKM. CDR3 size: 12 residues. V lost 7 bases, J lost 2 bases, and 8 bases lay in between. The DNA for the CDR3 is TGTGCCAGCAACCGGGACAACTATGGCTACACCTTC. Translating gives CASNRDNYGYTF.

The chain links TRBV4-2 to TRBJ1-4, with D uncertain. Per the germline V gene, CDR1 is LGHNA and CDR2 is YNFKEQ. The CDR3 loop spans 13 amino acids. The germline V and J ends were trimmed by 1 base and 6 bases, with 6 bases remaining between them. CDR3 amino acids: CASSQARDEKLFF. CDR3 coding DNA: TGTGCCAGCAGCCAAGCCCGGGATGAAAAACTGTTTTTT.

This clonotype was seen a handful of times. The chain recombines TRBV7-2 with TRBJ2-3; 11 bases match TRBD2. Germline V lookup: CDR1 SGHTA, CDR2 FQGNSA. V trimming: 0 bases; J trimming: 9 bases; junction bases outside the gene matches: 5. The CDR3 totals 15 residues. The chain's CDR3 is CASSLALAGGGTQYF. CDR3 nucleotide sequence: TGTGCCAGCAGCTTAGCTCTAGCGGGGGGAGGGACGCAGTATTTT.

The V gene is TRBV20-1, the J gene TRBJ2-7; D not certain. The CDR3 totals 12 residues. The germline V and J ends were trimmed by 1 base and 2 bases, with 6 bases remaining between them. Looked up from germline, CDR1 is DFQATT and CDR2 is SNEGSKA (reference sequence). The CDR3 spells CSARGSAYEQYF. In DNA, the CDR3 is TGCAGTGCTAGAGGGTCAGCCTACGAGCAGTACTTC.

This clonotype has a count of ten or more. The chain uses TRBV30 and TRBJ2-7, with 8 bases matching TRBD1. CDR1 and CDR2 from the germline V gene are GTSNPN and SVGIG (reference sequence). The trim removed 3 bases at V and 10 bases at J, leaving 14 bases unmatched. CDR3 length: 14 residues. The DNA of the CDR3 is TGTGCCTGGAGGATAGAAGGCAGGGGGCTGGGTCAGTACTTC. Translating gives CAWRIEGRGLGQYF.

The rearrangement uses TRBV12-3 or TRBV12-4 and TRBJ2-1; the match to TRBD1 covers 9 bases. The CDR3 totals 14 residues. V lost 5 bases, J lost 6 bases, and 5 bases stayed unmatched. CDR3 region: CASSPRTGANEQFF. CDR3 coding DNA: TGTGCCAGCAGTCCAAGGACAGGGGCCAATGAGCAGTTCTTC.

Comments on this clonotype: One end of the junction varies from germline; a read error may be responsible. The V call is TRBV12-3 or TRBV12-4, the J call TRBJ2-3; D may be TRBD2 (6 bases). The CDR3 covers 14 residues. This CDR3 is CAGSRYGGTDTQYF. The CDR3, as DNA: TGTGCCGGCAGTAGGTACGGGGGAACAGATACGCAGTATTTT.

The chain is built from TRBV5-1 and TRBJ2-1, with unresolved D. This CDR3 is built from 15 residues. CDR1 SGHRS and CDR2 YFSETQ come from the germline V gene. The ends were cut back, 0 bases at V and 8 bases at J, with 15 bases in the middle. CDR3: CASSLERTRMDEQFF. CDR3 bases: TGCGCCAGCAGCTTGGAGAGGACCCGGATGGATGAGCAGTTCTTC.

CDR3 residues: CASTLGGPNTEAFF. The CDR3 coding sequence is TGTGCCAGCACCCTCGGGGGGCCGAACACTGAAGCTTTCTTT. The V and J genes are TRBV28 and TRBJ1-1; D is possibly TRBD1 (6 bases). The CDR3 has 14 residues. V was pared by 7 bases and J by 1 base, with 13 bases between. Germline CDR1 is MDHEN and CDR2 is SYDVKM.

The chain recombines TRBV2 with TRBJ2-1, with TRBD1 matching over 8 bases. Germline lookup yields CDR1 SNHLY and CDR2 FYNNEI. J lost 4 bases, V lost 2 bases, and 7 bases had no gene match. The CDR3 is 16 amino acids. CDR3 region: CASSESGGAGYNEQFF. Written as DNA, the CDR3 is TGTGCCAGCAGTGAATCAGGGGGCGCGGGTTACAATGAGCAGTTCTTC.

This clonotype appeared a few times. This sequence joins TRBV5-1 and TRBJ2-7; TRBD1 matches at 10 bases. This CDR3 region has 14 residues. The germline V gene has CDR1 SGHRS and CDR2 YFSETQ. V lost 4 bases to trimming and J lost 6 bases; unmatched junction nucleotides: 7. The CDR3 DNA follows: TGCGCCAGCAGCAACGGGACAGGGGACGGCGAGCAGTACTTC. This sequence encodes CASSNGTGDGEQYF.

The chain carries TRBV2 and TRBJ2-3; D is perhaps TRBD1 (6 bases). V dropped 11 bases and J dropped 5 bases, with 14 bases sitting between them. The CDR3 extends over 12 amino acids. From germline, CDR1 is SNHLY and CDR2 FYNNEI. The CDR3 sequence: CASNRDGDTQYF. The CDR3 DNA sequence: TGTGCCTCCAACAGGGACGGAGATACGCAGTATTTT.

The chain links TRBV7-2 to TRBJ1-2, with D hard to call. Looked up from germline, CDR1 is SGHTA and CDR2 is FQGNSA. V lost 2 bases, J lost 7 bases, and 14 bases lay in between. The CDR3 spans 14 residues. CDR3 sequence: CASSLFGPSSGYTF. As DNA, the CDR3 is TGTGCCAGCAGCTTATTCGGACCCAGCTCTGGCTACACCTTC.

The genes are TRBV2 and TRBJ2-3, with 8 bases that match TRBD1. Trimming removed 6 bases from V and 3 bases from J; junction bases left unmatched: 5. CDR3 length: 14 residues. Germline-derived CDR1 and CDR2 are SNHLY and FYNNEI. This CDR3 reads CASRDRETTDTQYF. The CDR3 DNA sequence: TGTGCCAGCAGGGACAGGGAGACAACAGATACGCAGTATTTT.